This T cell receptor beta chain was captured by sequencing in a study of T cell responses to AZD1222 COVID-19 vaccine. The method was immunoSEQ multiplex PCR; TCRdb's version includes in-frame clones alone and lacks a portion of them. The data contain 130,000 or so clones, about nine tenths of them singletons. V lost 5 bases and J 5 bases, leaving 9 bases between the germline ends. The CDR3 extends over 12 amino acids. CDR1 and CDR2 from the germline V gene are SNHLY and FYNNEI. This TCR derives from an adult who received the AZD1222 COVID-19 vaccine. The gene calls are TRBV2 and TRBJ2-5, with D unclear. The input for sequencing was peripheral blood, taken 28 days after the second AZD1222 dose. DNA for the CDR3: TGTGCCAGCAGTTCGAATTTGGAGACCCAGTACTTC. Its translation is CASSSNLETQYF.